Listed below are T cell receptor beta chains from one sample, sequenced in a study of cytomegalovirus exposure and HLA in healthy donors. The repertoire was sequenced with immunoSEQ multiplex PCR; TCRdb's copy has only in-frame clones and lacks some. This sample has 150,000 or so clones, with 75% found just once. The material sequenced was PBMCs. All receptors derive from a man aged 18 to 29 in good health and CMV-seropositive. Each CDR3 is given with its conserved first and last residue. A D gene is named only where the DNA matches it firmly. Expanded clones get a size class; other rows say once, few or many, or leave the size out.

d_call	v_call	clone_size	j_call	cdr3_aa	cdr3_nt
.	TRBV5-1	.	TRBJ2-3	CASARKGGGLTDTQYF	TGCGCCAGCGCGCGTAAAGGGGGGGGACTCACAGATACGCAGTATTTT
TRBD2	TRBV27	.	TRBJ2-1	CASSLTSGRTSSYNEQFF	TGTGCCAGCAGTTTAACTAGCGGGAGGACTAGCTCCTACAATGAGCAGTTCTTC
TRBD2	TRBV5-8	.	TRBJ2-1	CASSFGGRAYNEQFF	TGTGCCAGCAGCTTTGGTGGGAGGGCCTACAATGAGCAGTTCTTC
.	TRBV15	.	TRBJ2-3	CATSRAIPVAQYF	TGTGCCACCAGCAGAGCGATTCCTGTAGCGCAGTATTTT
.	TRBV18	.	TRBJ1-1	CASSPGRENTEAFF	TGTGCCAGCTCACCCGGGAGGGAGAACACTGAAGCTTTCTTT
TRBD2	TRBV10-3	.	TRBJ2-7	CAIMPGGNSYEQYF	TGTGCCATCATGCCGGGAGGGAACTCCTACGAGCAGTACTTC
TRBD1	TRBV7-3	.	TRBJ2-1	CASSLGLGRGPNEQFF	TGTGCCAGCAGCTTAGGTTTGGGCAGGGGGCCTAATGAGCAGTTCTTC
TRBD2	TRBV9	.	TRBJ2-3	CASGNGRRSDTQYF	TGTGCCAGCGGGAACGGGAGGCGGTCAGATACGCAGTATTTT
.	TRBV21-1	.	TRBJ1-1	CASSRLWNTEAFF	TGTGCCAGCAGCAGACTATGGAACACTGAAGCTTTCTTT
.	TRBV14	.	TRBJ2-2	CASSQVPGNTGELFF	TGTGCCAGCAGCCAAGTTCCCGGGAACACCGGGGAGCTGTTTTTT
.	TRBV5-4	.	TRBJ2-6	CASTRRRQLSGANVLTF	TGTGCCAGCACCCGAAGGCGACAGCTCTCTGGGGCCAACGTCCTGACTTTC
TRBD1	TRBV29-1	.	TRBJ2-3	CSGTGGRGTDTQYF	TGCAGCGGAACAGGGGGCCGAGGCACAGATACGCAGTATTTT
TRBD2	TRBV29-1	.	TRBJ2-1	CSVEDPSGNEQFF	TGCAGCGTTGAAGATCCTAGCGGCAATGAGCAGTTCTTC
.	TRBV30	few	TRBJ2-6	CAWSLGSSGANVLTF	TGTGCCTGGAGTCTGGGGAGCTCTGGGGCCAACGTCCTGACTTTC
TRBD1	TRBV18	.	TRBJ2-6	CASSRRDSLSGANVLTF	TGTGCCAGCTCACGACGGGACAGTCTCTCTGGGGCCAACGTCCTGACTTTC
TRBD2	TRBV27	.	TRBJ2-1	CASSLTSTSGRPGGEFENEQFF	TGTGCCAGCAGCCTAACCTCGACTAGCGGGAGGCCGGGAGGAGAGTTCGAAAATGAGCAGTTCTTC
.	TRBV5-1	once	TRBJ2-2	CASSPQGNTGELFF	TGCGCCAGCAGCCCGCAGGGGAACACCGGGGAGCTGTTTTTT
TRBD1	TRBV18	.	TRBJ1-1	CASSRTRGPEAFF	TGTGCCAGCTCACGTACCAGGGGGCCTGAAGCTTTCTTT
.	TRBV5-1	.	TRBJ2-1	CASSFTETGNNEQFF	TGCGCCAGCAGCTTTACGGAAACAGGGAACAATGAGCAGTTCTTC
.	TRBV2	few	TRBJ2-7	CASSDWGPYEQYF	TGTGCCAGCAGTGACTGGGGGCCCTACGAGCAGTACTTC
.	TRBV11-3	.	TRBJ2-5	CASRRWETQYF	TGTGCCAGCAGGAGGTGGGAGACCCAGTACTTC
.	TRBV11-1	.	TRBJ2-7	CASSSRRGVYEQYF	TGTGCCAGCAGTTCTCGGAGGGGTGTCTACGAGCAGTACTTC
TRBD1	TRBV7-9	once	TRBJ2-1	CASSFDQGDEQFF	TGTGCCAGCAGCTTTGACCAGGGGGATGAGCAGTTCTTC
.	TRBV2	few	TRBJ2-3	CASTRTLLTDTQYF	TGTGCCAGCACCCGGACTTTGTTAACAGATACGCAGTATTTT
TRBD1	TRBV9	.	TRBJ1-2	CASSSGGQRPYGYTF	TGTGCCAGCAGTTCCGGGGGACAGAGACCCTATGGCTACACCTTC
TRBD1	TRBV28	.	TRBJ2-2	CANRGHTGELFF	TGTGCCAACAGGGGGCACACCGGGGAGCTGTTTTTT
TRBD2	TRBV5-6	.	TRBJ2-3	CASSFREGLADTQYF	TGTGCCAGCAGTTTCCGGGAGGGCTTGGCAGATACGCAGTATTTT
.	TRBV11-3	.	TRBJ2-5	CASSLTVQETQYF	TGTGCCAGCAGCTTAACAGTCCAAGAGACCCAGTACTTC
TRBD1	TRBV9	.	TRBJ1-2	CASSVSGQGTYTF	TGTGCCAGCAGCGTATCGGGACAGGGAACCTACACCTTC
TRBD2	TRBV9	once	TRBJ2-3	CASSSRASGADTQYF	TGTGCCAGCAGTTCCCGGGCTAGCGGGGCGGATACGCAGTATTTT
TRBD1	TRBV10-3	few	TRBJ1-1	CAISEGDRGATEAFF	TGTGCCATCAGTGAGGGCGACAGGGGAGCCACTGAAGCTTTCTTT
TRBD1	TRBV5-1	once	TRBJ2-5	CASSWGRQGDPRETQYF	TGCGCCAGCAGCTGGGGGAGACAGGGTGACCCACGAGAGACCCAGTACTTC
.	TRBV21-1	once	TRBJ2-1	CASSPDSGTSGHNEQFF	TGTGCCAGCAGCCCCGATTCGGGGACTAGCGGACACAATGAGCAGTTCTTC
.	TRBV10-3	.	TRBJ2-2	CAISESTGNTGELFF	TGTGCCATCAGTGAGTCGACAGGAAACACCGGGGAGCTGTTTTTT
TRBD2	TRBV11-2	.	TRBJ2-7	CASSLDGGDIRYYEQYF	TGTGCCAGCAGCTTAGACGGGGGGGACATTCGATACTACGAGCAGTACTTC
TRBD1	TRBV19	.	TRBJ1-2	CASTLDRDHGYTF	TGTGCCAGTACCCTCGACAGGGACCATGGCTACACCTTC
TRBD1	TRBV2	.	TRBJ1-2	CASSVQGGGGYTF	TGTGCCAGCAGTGTGCAGGGGGGTGGTGGCTACACCTTC
.	TRBV6-1	.	TRBJ1-1	CASSEATGRNTEAFF	TGTGCCAGCAGTGAAGCTACAGGGAGAAACACTGAAGCTTTCTTT
.	TRBV30	once	TRBJ1-4	CAWSVLSGANEKLFF	TGTGCCTGGAGTGTATTGTCAGGGGCTAATGAAAAACTGTTTTTT
.	TRBV10-3	.	TRBJ1-5	CAIQQGWNQPQHF	TGTGCCATTCAACAGGGATGGAATCAGCCCCAGCATTTT